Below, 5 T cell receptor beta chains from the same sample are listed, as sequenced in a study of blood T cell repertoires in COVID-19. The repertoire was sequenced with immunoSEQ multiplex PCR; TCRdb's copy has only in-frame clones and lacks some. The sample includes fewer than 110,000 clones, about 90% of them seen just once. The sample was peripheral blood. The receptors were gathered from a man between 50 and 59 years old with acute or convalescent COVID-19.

The CDR3 region has the DNA TGTGCCAGCATCCCGGTGACTAGCGGGGCCACAGATACGCAGTATTTT. Encoded protein: CASIPVTSGATDTQYF. The chain couples TRBV2 to TRBJ2-3; 11 bases match TRBD2. V lost 7 bases and J lost 2; bases outside the gene matches: 8. Germline V gene lookup returns CDR1 SNHLY and CDR2 FYNNEI. The CDR3 runs 16 residues.

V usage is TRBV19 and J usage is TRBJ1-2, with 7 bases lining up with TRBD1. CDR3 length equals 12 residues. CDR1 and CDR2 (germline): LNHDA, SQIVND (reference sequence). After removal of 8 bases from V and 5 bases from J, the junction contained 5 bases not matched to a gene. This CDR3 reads CASGQVQYGYTF. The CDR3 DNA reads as TGTGCCAGTGGACAGGTCCAGTATGGCTACACCTTC.

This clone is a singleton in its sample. The CDR3 DNA sequence: TGTGCCAGTAGCAATCTCCGCGGGACTGAGAGCAATCAGCCCCAGCATTTT. This gives the protein CASSNLRGTESNQPQHF. V is TRBV19 and J is TRBJ1-5; weak D call: TRBD1 (5 bases). Trimming took 6 bases from V and 1 from J, leaving 19 bases between them. The germline CDR1 and CDR2 sequences are LNHDA and SQIVND (reference sequence). This CDR3 spans 17 amino acids.

The DNA for the CDR3 is TGTGCCAGCTCCAGGCTGATGAACACTGAAGCTTTCTTT. Amino acid sequence: CASSRLMNTEAFF. The chain combines TRBV5-4 with TRBJ1-1, with D unclear. Germline CDR1 is SGHNT and CDR2 is YYREEE (reference sequence). V lost 7 bases, J lost 0 bases, and 10 bases lay in between. The CDR3 spans 13 residues.

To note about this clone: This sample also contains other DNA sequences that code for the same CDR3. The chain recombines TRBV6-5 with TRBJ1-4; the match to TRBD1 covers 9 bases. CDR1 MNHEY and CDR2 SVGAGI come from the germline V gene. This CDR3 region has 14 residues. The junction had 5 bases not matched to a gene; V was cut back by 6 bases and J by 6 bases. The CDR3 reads CASRGQGWDEKLFF. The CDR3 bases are TGTGCCAGCAGGGGACAGGGATGGGATGAAAAACTGTTTTTT.